These T cell receptor beta chains were read from a single sample in a study of TIL therapy for anti-PD-1-resistant metastatic lung cancer. TCRdb keeps only in-frame clones here, not all; method: immunoSEQ multiplex PCR. Of approximately 95,000 clones listed, roughly 65% are singletons. Sample: tumor tissue, taken at baseline. These TCRs come from a person aged 25 to 79 with non-small cell lung cancer. Both conserved end residues are trimmed from each CDR3. Clone size is given for some rows only: seen once, a few or many times, or a class if the clone is expanded.

NA,TRBJ2-5,TRBV18,ASSPGQVVETQY
few,TRBJ2-1,TRBV4-1,ASSPWTDSYNEQF
few,TRBJ1-1,TRBV4-1,ASSRLGTEAF
NA,TRBJ2-7,TRBV18,ASSLLRTETYEQY
few,TRBJ1-1,TRBV13,ASSFTGWGTEAF
NA,TRBJ2-6,TRBV6-2/TRBV6-3,ASSYAGSGANVLT
NA,TRBJ2-6,TRBV19,ASRPGLAGSSSGANVLT
NA,TRBJ2-1,TRBV6-2/TRBV6-3,ASSYDWGYEQF
few,TRBJ1-5,TRBV6-2/TRBV6-3,ASTPGEGYNQPQH
NA,TRBJ2-6,TRBV7-2,ASSLPRGANVLT
few,TRBJ1-1,TRBV28,ASIRGDGTEAF
NA,TRBJ1-4,TRBV5-1,ASREPVPNEKLF
NA,TRBJ2-1,TRBV6-5,ASRLLAGGYNEQF
few,TRBJ2-3,TRBV7-9,ASSLQGSITDTQY
medium-sized,TRBJ1-2,TRBV19,ASSNRVNYGYT
NA,TRBJ2-1,TRBV6-4,ASSGGGIYNEQF
NA,TRBJ1-4,TRBV6-7,ASSYADKTGENEKLF